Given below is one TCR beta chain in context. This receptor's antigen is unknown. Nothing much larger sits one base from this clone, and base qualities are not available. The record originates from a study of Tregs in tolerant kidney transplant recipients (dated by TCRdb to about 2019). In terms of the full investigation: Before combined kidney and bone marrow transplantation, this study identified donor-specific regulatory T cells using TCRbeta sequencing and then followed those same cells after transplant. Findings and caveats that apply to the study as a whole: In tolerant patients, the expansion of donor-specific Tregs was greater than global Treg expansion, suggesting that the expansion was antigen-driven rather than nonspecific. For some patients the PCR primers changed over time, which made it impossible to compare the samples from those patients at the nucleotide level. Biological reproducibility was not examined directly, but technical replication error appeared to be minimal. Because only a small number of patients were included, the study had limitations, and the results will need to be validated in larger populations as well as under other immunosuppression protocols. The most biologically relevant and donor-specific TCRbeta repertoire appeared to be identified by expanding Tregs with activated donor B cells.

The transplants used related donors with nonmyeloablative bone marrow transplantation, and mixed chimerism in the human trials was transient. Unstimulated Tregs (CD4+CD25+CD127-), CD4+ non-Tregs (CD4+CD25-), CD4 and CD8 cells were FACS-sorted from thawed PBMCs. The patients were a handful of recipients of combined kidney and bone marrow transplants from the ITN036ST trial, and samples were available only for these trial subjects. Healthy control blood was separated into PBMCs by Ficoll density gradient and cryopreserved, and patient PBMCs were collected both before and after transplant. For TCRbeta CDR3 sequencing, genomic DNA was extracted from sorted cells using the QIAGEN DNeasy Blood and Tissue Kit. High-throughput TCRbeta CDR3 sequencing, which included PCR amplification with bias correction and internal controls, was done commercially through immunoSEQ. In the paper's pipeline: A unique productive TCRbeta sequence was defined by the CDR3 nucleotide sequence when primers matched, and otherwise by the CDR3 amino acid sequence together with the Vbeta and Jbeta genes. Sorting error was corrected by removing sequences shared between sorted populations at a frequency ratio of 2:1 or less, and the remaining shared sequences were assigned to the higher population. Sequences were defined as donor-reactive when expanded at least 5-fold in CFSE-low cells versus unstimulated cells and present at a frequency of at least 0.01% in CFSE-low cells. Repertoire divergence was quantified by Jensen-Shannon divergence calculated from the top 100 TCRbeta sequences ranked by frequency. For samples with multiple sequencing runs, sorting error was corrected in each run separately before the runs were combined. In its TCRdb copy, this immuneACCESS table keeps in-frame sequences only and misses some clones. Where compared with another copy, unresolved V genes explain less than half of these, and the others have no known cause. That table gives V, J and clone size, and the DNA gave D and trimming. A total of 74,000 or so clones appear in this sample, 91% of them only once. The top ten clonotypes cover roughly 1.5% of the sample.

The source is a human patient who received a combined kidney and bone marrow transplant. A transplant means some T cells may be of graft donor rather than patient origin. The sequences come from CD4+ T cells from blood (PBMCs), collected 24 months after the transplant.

CDR3 loop: CATSREWGQAYEQYF. The DNA reads as follows: TGTGCCACCAGCAGAGAATGGGGACAGGCCTACGAGCAGTACTTC. The chain is made from TRBV15 and TRBJ2-7; TRBD1 matches 8 bases in the middle. The germline V gene (reference sequence) supplies CDR1 LNHNV and CDR2 YYDKDF. The CDR3, cysteine through phenylalanine, is 15 amino acids long. Kept here is only the CDR3 DNA, which spans 45 bases and is read in frame from base 1. V is trimmed back by 0 bases and J by 2 bases, and the junction contains 3 bases that no gene match accounts for.